This record covers a single TCR beta chain. Its antigen is not known. This record comes from a study of T cell responses to AZD1222 COVID-19 vaccine. Study findings and constraints: In all cases, repertoires were sampled only after the peak T cell response. Along spike, vaccine-associated CD4 TCRs were found throughout, with dominance at 160-218 and 743-854. The donor group comprised mostly white British people and more females; the analysis possibly underestimated clonal diversity.

Libraries were prepared by immunoSEQ multiplex PCR; TCRdb keeps only in-frame clonotypes and omits some of them. The sample lists some 130,000 clones; over 90% were seen once. The CDR3 is made up of 12 amino acids. Trimming took 6 bases from V and 7 from J, leaving 10 bases between them. Germline V CDR1 and CDR2: SNHLY, FYNNEI. The rearrangement links TRBV2 to TRBJ2-1; D gene ambiguous. Here the sequenced sample was peripheral blood, taken on day 0 of AZD1222 vaccination. This sequence originates from an adult in good health. Here the CDR3 reads CASRTTGNEQFF. DNA of the CDR3: TGTGCCAGCAGGACAACTGGGAATGAGCAGTTCTTC.